A selection of T cell receptor beta chains follows, all from one sample in a study of siplizumab effects on memory and regulatory T cells. The data were produced by immunoSEQ multiplex PCR, yet TCRdb's version contains in-frame clones alone and is incomplete. This sample has 70,000 to 95,000 clones; around 89% occur once, and the top ten carry over 12%. The sequencing sample was made of CD4+ T cells sorted from blood. These receptors were obtained from a human donor in good health. CDR3s include the opening cysteine and the closing phenylalanine or tryptophan. The D gene is left open where the match is weak.

D	V	CDR3
.	TRBV30	CAFSGTSTDTQYF
.	TRBV7-2	CASSSGSTDTQYF
.	TRBV20-1	CSARDQETQYF
TRBD1	TRBV7-9	CASSPTLTGDSNQPQHF
TRBD1	TRBV5-4	CASSLRQGASEAFF
.	TRBV5-1	CASSLPGGNGETQYF
.	TRBV28	CASSLGLTGELFF
.	TRBV9	CASSVGPSGETQYF
.	TRBV7-2	CASSLGPGPDTQYF
.	TRBV2	CASSEITLGDKNIQYF
TRBD2	TRBV5-6	CATREGAGLQETQYF
.	TRBV18	CASSPNRGEQYF
TRBD1	TRBV6-6	CASSYSGQGYEQYF
.	TRBV5-1	CASSLGDHLYGYTF
.	TRBV4-3	CASSQFSGTDTQYF
TRBD2	TRBV30	CAWSVGGGPPNEQFF
TRBD1	TRBV10-3	CAIRGQGSGYTF